Below, 25 T cell receptor beta chains from the same sample are listed, as sequenced in a study of cytomegalovirus exposure and HLA in healthy donors. Researchers ran the PCR with 60 Vbeta and 13 Jbeta primers. Method: immunoSEQ multiplex PCR; TCRdb's copy keeps in-frame clones and lacks some. The data contain some 150,000 clones, around 70% of them singletons. The sequenced sample was PBMCs. These receptors all stem from a woman in her twenties or thirties in good health and CMV-seronegative.

This chain connects TRBV9 to TRBJ2-3, with D unclear. CDR1 and CDR2 from the germline V gene are SGDLS and YYNGEE. V was trimmed by 2 bases and J by 1 base, leaving 8 bases between them. The CDR3 is 14 amino acids. CDR3 sequence reads: CASSVNAGTDTQYF. Written as DNA, the CDR3 is TGTGCCAGCAGCGTTAACGCAGGCACAGATACGCAGTATTTT.

The J gene is TRBJ2-1, the V gene TRBV2; 8 bases map to TRBD2. V dropped 4 bases and J dropped 1; count of bases not matched to a gene: 3. This CDR3 is built from 15 residues. Per the germline V gene, CDR1 is SNHLY and CDR2 is FYNNEI. CDR3 in DNA: TGTGCCAGCAGTGCTCGGGAGGGATCCTACAATGAGCAGTTCTTC. As protein: CASSAREGSYNEQFF.

The CDR3 region is CASSLARAGARTDTQYF. As DNA, the CDR3 is TGTGCCAGCAGCTTAGCGCGGGCAGGGGCGCGTACAGATACGCAGTATTTT. V and J are TRBV11-1 and TRBJ2-3, with a possible D match to TRBD1 (6 bases). Germline V CDR1 and CDR2: SGHAT, FQDESV (reference sequence). This CDR3 region has 17 residues. V was clipped by 0 bases and J by 3 bases, with 16 bases between them.

The genes are TRBV2 and TRBJ2-4; TRBD2 aligns across 8 bases. The V segment lost 6 bases and the J segment 6 bases; nucleotides outside the gene matches: 10. Germline CDR1 is SNHLY and CDR2 is FYNNEI. This CDR3 has 15 residues. The CDR3 sequence: CASSLRGGSGNIQYF. Here the CDR3 DNA reads TGTGCCAGCAGCCTACGGGGGGGGAGCGGAAACATTCAGTACTTC.

The chain links TRBV29-1 to TRBJ2-1, with 7 bases identical to TRBD2. The V and J ends lost 3 bases and 3 bases, in that order; junction bases with no gene match: 8. The CDR3 contains 15 residues. Germline CDR1 SQVTM, CDR2 ANQGSEA. In DNA form, the CDR3 reads TGCAGCGTTGACCTACTAGCGAAGCACTACAATGAGCAGTTCTTC. Its protein is CSVDLLAKHYNEQFF.

A note on this clone: The sample carries other DNA sequences with the same CDR3. The rearrangement uses TRBV19 and TRBJ1-5, with D unresolved. This CDR3 contains 12 residues. Germline loops: CDR1 LNHDA, CDR2 SQIVND (reference sequence). V lost 1 base to trimming and J lost 10 bases, with 8 bases between them. Written as DNA, the CDR3 is TGTGCCAGTAGTATAGGGGCTCCCCCCCAGCATTTT. Encoded protein: CASSIGAPPQHF.

This clone was seen more than once but under ten times. This sequence joins TRBV7-9 and TRBJ2-7; D gene ambiguous. V lost 0 bases and J 3 bases, leaving 9 bases between the germline ends. Germline CDR1 and CDR2: SEHNR and FQNEAQ (reference sequence). The CDR3 has 14 amino acids. The CDR3 region has the DNA TGTGCCAGCAGCTTAGCGTCCCCTCTCTACGAGCAGTACTTC. Translated, it gives CASSLASPLYEQYF.

The gene calls are TRBV19 and TRBJ2-7, with TRBD2 matching 7 bases. After removal of 5 bases from V and 7 bases from J, the junction contained 14 bases not matched to a gene. The CDR3 extends over 15 amino acids. The germline V gene has CDR1 LNHDA and CDR2 SQIVND (reference sequence). The CDR3 loop is CASSSPGGPLREQYF. CDR3 DNA: TGTGCCAGTAGTTCCCCGGGAGGTCCCCTCCGGGAGCAGTACTTC.

This clone was seen a handful of times. V usage is TRBV6-1 and J usage is TRBJ1-4, with D perhaps matching TRBD1 (5 bases). The CDR3 has 14 residues. V was cut by 0 bases and J by 7 bases, with 9 bases left in between. The germline V gene encodes CDR1 MNHNS and CDR2 SASEGT. The CDR3 here is CASSEASGGEKLFF. DNA for the CDR3: TGTGCCAGCAGTGAAGCTTCGGGGGGTGAAAAACTGTTTTTT.

The chain uses TRBV4-2 and TRBJ2-2, with TRBD2 matching 10 bases. The CDR3 is 19 amino acids. With V trimmed by 0 bases and J by 0 bases, 7 bases remained unmatched. The V gene's germline CDR1 is LGHNA and CDR2 YNFKEQ. The CDR3 spells CASSQDPLAGVTNTGELFF. For the CDR3, the DNA is TGTGCCAGCAGCCAAGACCCTCTAGCGGGGGTAACGAACACCGGGGAGCTGTTTTTT.

This clone appeared a single time. The chain is built from TRBV7-2 and TRBJ2-5; possible D gene TRBD2, 6 bases. V shed 2 bases and J shed 7 bases, with 14 bases lying between them. This CDR3 has 14 residues. Germline CDR1 and CDR2: SGHTA and FQGNSA. CDR3: CASSLRRDGGTQYF. The CDR3 DNA follows: TGTGCCAGCAGCTTAAGGAGGGACGGAGGGACCCAGTACTTC.

The chain employs TRBV4-2 and TRBJ1-6, with D perhaps TRBD1 (6 bases). Germline values: CDR1 LGHNA, CDR2 YNFKEQ. V was cut by 4 bases and J by 0 bases, with 13 bases left in between. The CDR3 spans 17 residues. The CDR3 DNA reads TGTGCCAGCAGCCTCGACAGGCCCGGCTCCTATAATTCACCCCTCCACTTT. This gives the protein CASSLDRPGSYNSPLHF.

The CDR3 protein is CASSLVGTGWETQYF. The CDR3 nucleotides read TGTGCCAGCAGCTTAGTCGGGACAGGGTGGGAGACCCAGTACTTC. The chain recombines TRBV13 with TRBJ2-5; 9 bases align to TRBD1. After removal of 1 base from V and 5 bases from J, the junction contained 5 bases not matched to a gene. CDR1 and CDR2 (germline): PRHDT, FYEKMQ (reference sequence). The CDR3 spans 15 residues.

The rearrangement uses TRBV15 and TRBJ2-7; TRBD1 matches 9 bases. Per germline, CDR1 LNHNV and CDR2 YYDKDF (reference sequence). After removal of 5 bases from V and 4 bases from J, the junction contained 6 bases not matched to a gene. The CDR3 sequence is 14 residues long. This chain's CDR3 is CATSRDRDDYEQYF. The DNA of the CDR3 is TGTGCCACCAGCCGGGACAGGGACGATTACGAGCAGTACTTC.

The chain carries TRBV19 and TRBJ2-2, with 10 bases identical to TRBD1. Per germline, CDR1 LNHDA and CDR2 SQIVND (reference sequence). This CDR3 is 17 amino acids long. Unmatched junction bases numbered 10, after V lost 9 bases and J lost 0 bases. CDR3 nucleotide sequence: TGTGCCAGCAGTGAGCGACAGGGGGCTTCGAACACCGGGGAGCTGTTTTTT. Amino acid sequence: CASSERQGASNTGELFF.

Note on this clone: Other DNA sequences in the sample encode the same CDR3. This chain links TRBV4-2 with TRBJ2-6, with D perhaps matching TRBD2 (7 bases). There are 17 residues in the CDR3. V shed 5 bases and J shed 3 bases, with 17 bases lying between them. Germline-derived CDR1 and CDR2 are LGHNA and YNFKEQ. For the CDR3, the DNA is TGTGCCAGCAGCTTCCGTGGGGGGGCGGGTGGGGCCAACGTCCTGACTTTC. It specifies CASSFRGGAGGANVLTF.

The chain links TRBV7-9 to TRBJ1-1, with TRBD1 identical over 7 bases. V dropped 7 bases and J dropped 9; count of bases not matched to a gene: 8. Germline loops: CDR1 SEHNR, CDR2 FQNEAQ (reference sequence). There are 12 residues in the CDR3. The CDR3 loop reads CASKGTEGKAFF. DNA for the CDR3: TGTGCCAGCAAAGGGACAGAGGGAAAAGCTTTCTTT.

The table lists this clone with a count of one. This chain uses TRBV5-1 with TRBJ2-5; D not resolved. TRBJ2-7 explains the end of the DNA better; the J call may be wrong. CDR3 length equals 14 residues. The germline gives CDR1 SGHRS, CDR2 YFSETQ. CDR3 in amino acids: CASSLSTDPYEQYF. The CDR3 DNA sequence: TGCGCCAGCAGCTTGAGCACAGATCCTTACGAGCAGTACTTC.

A few counts support this clone. This chain connects TRBV4-2 to TRBJ1-3, with 7 bases that match TRBD1. J lost 3 bases, V lost 4 bases, and 6 bases had no gene match. Germline loops: CDR1 LGHNA, CDR2 YNFKEQ. This CDR3 is 15 amino acids long. The CDR3 region has the DNA TGTGCCAGCAGCCCTCAGACAGGGATTGGAAACACCATATATTTT. Its protein is CASSPQTGIGNTIYF.

This chain joins TRBV29-1 and TRBJ2-2; 8 positions match TRBD2. The ends lost 5 bases at V and 6 bases at J; junction bases unmatched: 2. This CDR3 has 12 amino acids. CDR1 and CDR2 (germline): SQVTM, ANQGSEA. The DNA of the CDR3 is TGCAGCGTTCTCGGGGGGGCCGGGGAGCTGTTTTTT. It yields the protein CSVLGGAGELFF.

The CDR3: CASRLSSGSTDTQYF. CDR3 DNA: TGCGCCAGCAGGCTTTCGAGCGGGAGCACAGATACGCAGTATTTT. This chain connects TRBV5-1 to TRBJ2-3, with TRBD2 as a possible D gene (6 bases). Trimming removed 5 bases at V and 0 bases at J, with 13 bases between. Germline CDR1 reads SGHRS; CDR2 reads YFSETQ. CDR3 length equals 15 residues.

This chain joins TRBV7-6 and TRBJ2-2; D not resolved. This CDR3 contains 15 residues. The germline V gene encodes CDR1 SGHVS and CDR2 FNYEAQ. V was shortened by 5 bases and J by 0 bases, with 10 bases between the two germline ends. This CDR3 is CASSPTNANTGELFF. The CDR3 region has the DNA TGTGCCAGCAGCCCTACTAACGCGAACACCGGGGAGCTGTTTTTT.

J is TRBJ2-3 and V is TRBV11-1; 9 positions agree with TRBD1. Germline trimming cut 6 bases from V and 1 base from J; bases unmatched to any gene: 5. CDR3 size: 15 residues. Germline V lookup: CDR1 SGHAT, CDR2 FQDESV (reference sequence). The CDR3 reads CASSYRDRGTDTQYF. CDR3 nucleotides: TGTGCCAGCAGTTACCGGGACAGGGGCACAGATACGCAGTATTTT.

The chain uses TRBV9 and TRBJ2-5; a possible D gene is TRBD2 (7 bases). Per germline, CDR1 SGDLS and CDR2 YYNGEE. V lost 0 bases to trimming and J lost 4 bases, with 16 bases between them. The CDR3 spans 16 residues. The CDR3 nucleotides are TGTGCCAGCAGCGTAGGGGGGGGCGGCTTCTCAGAGACCCAGTACTTC. It translates to CASSVGGGGFSETQYF.

This clone was seen a handful of times. The V and J genes are TRBV14 and TRBJ2-4; TRBD1 agrees at 7 bases. The CDR3 length is 16 residues. Trimming removed 6 bases from V and 1 base from J; junction bases left unmatched: 9. Per the germline V gene, CDR1 is SGHDN and CDR2 is FVKESK. In nucleotides, the CDR3 is TGTGCCAGCAGGCTAACAGGGGATGGGGCCAAAAACATTCAGTACTTC. This sequence encodes CASRLTGDGAKNIQYF. The whole variable domain, remainder taken from reference TRBV14 and TRBJ2-4, is EAGVTQFPSHSVIEKGQTVTLRCDPISGHDNLYWYRRVMGKEIKFLLHFVKESKQDESGMPNNRFLAERTGGTYSTLKVQPAELEDSGVYFCASRLTGDGAKNIQYFGAGTRLSVL.